The 11 T cell receptor beta chains below were found in one sample sequenced in a study of cytomegalovirus exposure and HLA in healthy donors. Use of 60 Vbeta and 13 Jbeta primers characterized the PCR. Using immunoSEQ multiplex PCR, the repertoire was profiled, and TCRdb retains in-frame clones only, with some absent. The sample includes 90,000 to 150,000 clones. The sample was PBMCs. These receptors were collected from a man in his late teens or twenties in good health and CMV-seronegative.

V and J are TRBV19 and TRBJ1-4; weak D call: TRBD1 (5 bases). There are 13 residues in the CDR3. In germline, CDR1 is LNHDA, CDR2 SQIVND (reference sequence). V gave up 1 base and J gave up 8 bases, with 8 bases separating them. The CDR3 loop reads CASSIARAEKLFF. CDR3 nucleotides: TGTGCCAGTAGTATAGCCAGGGCCGAAAAACTGTTTTTT.

The chain employs TRBV2 and TRBJ2-1, with D perhaps TRBD1 (5 bases). CDR3 length equals 13 residues. Germline V gives CDR1 SNHLY, CDR2 FYNNEI. The V end was cut by 2 bases, the J end by 9 bases, with 11 bases between. The CDR3 here is CASSENQGGEQFF. CDR3 bases: TGTGCCAGCAGTGAAAACCAGGGCGGTGAGCAGTTCTTC.

The V gene is TRBV28, the J gene TRBJ1-5; 7 nucleotides agree with TRBD1. Germline CDR1 is MDHEN and CDR2 is SYDVKM. The CDR3 loop spans 13 amino acids. V was pared by 6 bases and J by 4 bases, with 3 bases of the junction left unmatched. The CDR3: CASRTTGNQPQHF. For the CDR3, the DNA is TGTGCCAGCAGAACGACAGGGAATCAGCCCCAGCATTTT.

V is TRBV11-2 and J is TRBJ2-7; D is uncertain. Trimming left V 4 bases short and J 0 bases short, with 4 bases between. Germline values: CDR1 SGHAT, CDR2 FQNNGV. The CDR3 loop spans 12 amino acids. CDR3 loop: CASSSISYEQYF. The CDR3 DNA sequence: TGTGCCAGCAGCTCTATCTCCTACGAGCAGTACTTC.

The rearrangement links TRBV5-5 to TRBJ2-5; D uncertain. This CDR3 has 14 amino acids. V gave up 0 bases and J gave up 2 bases, with 8 bases separating them. CDR1 and CDR2 from the germline V gene are SGHKS and YYEKEE (reference sequence). The CDR3 protein is CASSLVFSQETQYF. The CDR3 coding sequence is TGTGCCAGCAGCTTGGTATTCAGTCAAGAGACCCAGTACTTC.

About this clone itself: One junction end does not reproduce the germline sequence, and a read error may be involved. This chain uses TRBV28 with TRBJ1-4, with unresolved D. In germline, CDR1 is MDHEN, CDR2 SYDVKM. This CDR3 is built from 16 residues. CDR3 loop: CASSLVFGQAGEKPFF. The CDR3, as DNA: TGTGCCAGCAGTTTAGTTTTTGGGCAGGCTGGCGAAAAACCGTTTTTT.

The chain uses TRBV7-6 and TRBJ2-7; 9 bases match TRBD1. Germline CDR1 SGHVS, CDR2 FNYEAQ. CDR3 length: 12 amino acids. V was clipped by 3 bases and J by 8 bases; unmatched bases: 2. The CDR3 spells CASSLGTGKQYF. DNA for the CDR3: TGTGCCAGCAGCTTGGGGACAGGGAAGCAGTACTTC.

The chain joins TRBV28 to TRBJ2-1; possibly TRBD2 for D (6 bases). The CDR3 is 18 residues long. Germline CDR1 is MDHEN and CDR2 is SYDVKM. Trimming took off 5 bases at V and 0 bases at J, with 20 bases between the two ends. DNA for the CDR3: TGTGCCAGCAGTGCCAGCGGGTCGAGGTTTGGCTCCTACAATGAGCAGTTCTTC. Its translation: CASSASGSRFGSYNEQFF.

The chain employs TRBV19 and TRBJ1-1; D unresolved. This CDR3 comprises 13 residues. Germline values: CDR1 LNHDA, CDR2 SQIVND (reference sequence). V lost 6 bases to trimming and J lost 10 bases, with 18 bases between them. The CDR3 reads CASSPTKVGLAFF. CDR3 coding DNA: TGTGCCAGTAGCCCGACGAAGGTGGGCTTAGCTTTCTTT.

This chain joins TRBV19 and TRBJ1-1, with TRBD1 identical over 8 bases. V was clipped by 2 bases and J by 1 base; unmatched bases: 12. The CDR3 totals 18 residues. Germline V CDR1 and CDR2: LNHDA, SQIVND (reference sequence). The CDR3 DNA reads as TGTGCCAGTAGTATAAGGGGCGGGCAGGGGGCGGCGAACACTGAAGCTTTCTTT. This gives the protein CASSIRGGQGAANTEAFF.

The chain carries TRBV4-1 and TRBJ1-2; 7 positions match TRBD1. The V segment lost 3 bases and the J segment 4 bases; nucleotides outside the gene matches: 8. The CDR3 has 15 residues. Germline CDR1 reads MGHRA; CDR2 reads YSYEKL. CDR3 loop: CASSHGTALAYGYTF. In nucleotides, the CDR3 is TGCGCCAGCAGCCACGGGACAGCTCTAGCCTATGGCTACACCTTC.